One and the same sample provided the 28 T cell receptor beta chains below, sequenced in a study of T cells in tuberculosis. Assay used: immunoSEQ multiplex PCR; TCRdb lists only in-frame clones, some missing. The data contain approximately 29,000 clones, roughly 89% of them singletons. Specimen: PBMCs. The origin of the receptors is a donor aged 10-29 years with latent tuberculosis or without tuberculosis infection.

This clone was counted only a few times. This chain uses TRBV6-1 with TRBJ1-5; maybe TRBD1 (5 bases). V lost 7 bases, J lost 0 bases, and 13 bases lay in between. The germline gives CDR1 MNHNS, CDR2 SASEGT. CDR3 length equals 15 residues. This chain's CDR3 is CASILGPNSNQPQHF. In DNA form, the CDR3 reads TGTGCCAGCATCTTGGGGCCCAATAGCAATCAGCCCCAGCATTTT.

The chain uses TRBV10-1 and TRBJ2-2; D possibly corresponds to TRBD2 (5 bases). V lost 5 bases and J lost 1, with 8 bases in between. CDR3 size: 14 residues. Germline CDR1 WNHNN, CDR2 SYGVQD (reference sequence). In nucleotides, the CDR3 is TGCGCCAGCAGTCCCAGCGGGAACACCGGGGAGCTGTTTTTT. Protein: CASSPSGNTGELFF.

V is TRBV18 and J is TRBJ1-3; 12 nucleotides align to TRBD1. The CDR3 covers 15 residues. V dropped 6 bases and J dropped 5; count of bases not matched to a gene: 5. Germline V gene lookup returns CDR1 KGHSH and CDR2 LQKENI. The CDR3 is CASSQGQGARNTIYF. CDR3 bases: TGTGCCAGCTCGCAGGGACAGGGGGCGCGAAACACCATATATTTT.

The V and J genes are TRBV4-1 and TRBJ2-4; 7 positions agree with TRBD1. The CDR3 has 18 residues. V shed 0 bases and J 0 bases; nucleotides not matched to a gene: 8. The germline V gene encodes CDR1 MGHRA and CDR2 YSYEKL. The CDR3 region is CASSQDLRQGIAKNIQYF. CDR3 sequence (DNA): TGCGCCAGCAGCCAAGATCTAAGACAGGGAATAGCCAAAAACATTCAGTACTTC.

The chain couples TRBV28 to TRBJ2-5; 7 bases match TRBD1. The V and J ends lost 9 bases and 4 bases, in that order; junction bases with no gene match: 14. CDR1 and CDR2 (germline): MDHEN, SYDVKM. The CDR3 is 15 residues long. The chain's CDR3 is CASRQGGRRRETQYF. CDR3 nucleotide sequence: TGTGCCAGTCGACAGGGTGGCAGGCGGCGAGAGACCCAGTACTTC.

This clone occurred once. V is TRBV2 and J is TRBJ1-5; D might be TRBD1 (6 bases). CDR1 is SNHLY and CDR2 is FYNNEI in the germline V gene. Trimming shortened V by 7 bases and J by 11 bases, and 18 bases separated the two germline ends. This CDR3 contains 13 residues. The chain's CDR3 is CASTQGPHEAQHF. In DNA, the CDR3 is TGTGCCAGCACACAGGGACCCCATGAGGCCCAGCATTTT. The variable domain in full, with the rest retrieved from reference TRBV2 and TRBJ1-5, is EPEVTQTPSHQVTQMGQEVILRCVPISNHLYFYWYRQILGQKVEFLVSFYNNEISEKSEIFDDQFSVERPDGSNFTLKIRSTKLEDSAMYFCASTQGPHEAQHFGDGTRLSIL.

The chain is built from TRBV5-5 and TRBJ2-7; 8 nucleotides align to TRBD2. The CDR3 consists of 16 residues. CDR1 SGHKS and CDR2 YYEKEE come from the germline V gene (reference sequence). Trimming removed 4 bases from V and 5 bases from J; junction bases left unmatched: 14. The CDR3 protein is CASSQGLGAGDDEQYF. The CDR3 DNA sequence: TGTGCCAGCAGCCAGGGCTTGGGAGCGGGGGATGACGAGCAGTACTTC.

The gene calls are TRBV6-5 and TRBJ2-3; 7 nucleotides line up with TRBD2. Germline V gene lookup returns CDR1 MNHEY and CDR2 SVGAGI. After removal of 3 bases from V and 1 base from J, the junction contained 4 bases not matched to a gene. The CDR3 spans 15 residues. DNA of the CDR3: TGTGCCAGCAGTTATGGGGGGGTAGGCACAGATACGCAGTATTTT. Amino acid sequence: CASSYGGVGTDTQYF.

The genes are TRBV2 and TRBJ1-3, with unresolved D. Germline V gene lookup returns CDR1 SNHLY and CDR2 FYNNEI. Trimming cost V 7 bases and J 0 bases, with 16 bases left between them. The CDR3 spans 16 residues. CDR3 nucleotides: TGTGCCAGCAAACGGTGGGCCTTTCGCTCTGGAAACACCATATATTTT. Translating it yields CASKRWAFRSGNTIYF.

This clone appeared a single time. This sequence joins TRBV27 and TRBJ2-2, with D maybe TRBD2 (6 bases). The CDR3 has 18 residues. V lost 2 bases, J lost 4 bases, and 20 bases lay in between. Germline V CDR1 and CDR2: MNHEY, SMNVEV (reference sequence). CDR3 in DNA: TGTGCCAGCAGTTTAATGCAAGGTGGAGGGAGAATCACCGGGGAGCTGTTTTTT. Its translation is CASSLMQGGGRITGELFF.

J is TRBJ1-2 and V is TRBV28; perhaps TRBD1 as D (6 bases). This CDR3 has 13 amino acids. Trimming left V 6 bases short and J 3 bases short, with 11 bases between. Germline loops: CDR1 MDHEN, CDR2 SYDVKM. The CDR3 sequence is CASRTGIHYGYTF. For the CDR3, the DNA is TGTGCCAGCAGGACAGGAATACACTATGGCTACACCTTC.

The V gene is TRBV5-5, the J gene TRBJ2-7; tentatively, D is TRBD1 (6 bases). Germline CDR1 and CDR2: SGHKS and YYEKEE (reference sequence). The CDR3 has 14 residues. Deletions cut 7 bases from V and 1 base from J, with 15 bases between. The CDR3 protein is CASGRQAASYEQYF. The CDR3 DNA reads TGTGCCAGCGGTCGACAGGCCGCATCCTACGAGCAGTACTTC.

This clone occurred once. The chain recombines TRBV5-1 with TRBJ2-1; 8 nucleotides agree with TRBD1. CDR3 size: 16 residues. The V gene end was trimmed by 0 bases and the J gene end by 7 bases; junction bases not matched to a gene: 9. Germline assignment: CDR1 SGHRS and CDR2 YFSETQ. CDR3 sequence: CASSLDGRGRSNEQFF. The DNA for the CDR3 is TGCGCCAGCAGCTTGGATGGCAGGGGGCGATCAAATGAGCAGTTCTTC.

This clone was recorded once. The CDR3 reads CASSQKSRVITGELFF. CDR3 DNA: TGTGCCAGCAGCCAAAAATCGCGTGTAATCACCGGGGAGCTGTTTTTT. This chain joins TRBV4-2 and TRBJ2-2; D call uncertain. The CDR3 covers 16 residues. V was pared by 2 bases and J by 4 bases, with 14 bases between. Germline CDR1 and CDR2: LGHNA and YNFKEQ.

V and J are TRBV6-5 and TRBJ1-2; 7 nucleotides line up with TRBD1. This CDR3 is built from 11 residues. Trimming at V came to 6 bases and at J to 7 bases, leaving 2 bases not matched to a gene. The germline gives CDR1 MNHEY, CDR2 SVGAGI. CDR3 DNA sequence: TGTGCCAGCAGGCGACAGGGTGGCTACACCTTC. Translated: CASRRQGGYTF.

The CDR3 DNA reads as TGTGCCATCAGTGAGGGGGACAGGCTGGATCAGCCCCAGCATTTT. Translating it yields CAISEGDRLDQPQHF. J is TRBJ1-5 and V is TRBV10-3, with 8 bases matching TRBD1. V was pared by 2 bases and J by 5 bases, with 5 bases of the junction left unmatched. CDR1 and CDR2 (germline): ENHRY, SYGVKD. CDR3 size: 15 residues.

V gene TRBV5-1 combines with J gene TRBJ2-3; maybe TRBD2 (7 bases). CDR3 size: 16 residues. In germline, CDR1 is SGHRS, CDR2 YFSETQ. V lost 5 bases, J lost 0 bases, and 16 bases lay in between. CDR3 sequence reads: CASSILRGASTDTQYF. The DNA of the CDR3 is TGCGCCAGCAGTATTCTTCGGGGGGCTAGCACAGATACGCAGTATTTT.

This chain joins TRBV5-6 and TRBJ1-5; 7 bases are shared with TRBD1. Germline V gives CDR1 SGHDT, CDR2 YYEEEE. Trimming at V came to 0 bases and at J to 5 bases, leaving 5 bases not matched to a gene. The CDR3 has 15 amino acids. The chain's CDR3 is CASSLGQGAYQPQHF. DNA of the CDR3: TGTGCCAGCAGCTTGGGACAGGGAGCCTATCAGCCCCAGCATTTT.

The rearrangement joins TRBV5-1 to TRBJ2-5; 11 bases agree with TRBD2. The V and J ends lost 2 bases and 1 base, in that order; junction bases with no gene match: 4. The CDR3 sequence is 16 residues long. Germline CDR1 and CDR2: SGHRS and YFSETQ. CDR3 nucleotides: TGCGCCAGCAGCTTATCTAGCGGGGGGTTCCAAGAGACCCAGTACTTC. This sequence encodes CASSLSSGGFQETQYF.

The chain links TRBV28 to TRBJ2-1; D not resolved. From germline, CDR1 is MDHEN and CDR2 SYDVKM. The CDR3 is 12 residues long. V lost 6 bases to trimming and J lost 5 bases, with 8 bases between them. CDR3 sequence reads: CASSDRDNEQFF. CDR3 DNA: TGTGCCAGCAGCGACCGGGACAATGAGCAGTTCTTC.

CDR3 nucleotide sequence: TGCGCCAGCAGCCAAGTAGATTTTGTAGGGCCCGGGGACTATGGCTACACCTTC. This sequence encodes CASSQVDFVGPGDYGYTF. The rearrangement links TRBV4-1 to TRBJ1-2, with D unclear. This CDR3 has 18 amino acids. The germline V gene has CDR1 MGHRA and CDR2 YSYEKL. Deletions cut 1 base from V and 3 bases from J, with 21 bases between.

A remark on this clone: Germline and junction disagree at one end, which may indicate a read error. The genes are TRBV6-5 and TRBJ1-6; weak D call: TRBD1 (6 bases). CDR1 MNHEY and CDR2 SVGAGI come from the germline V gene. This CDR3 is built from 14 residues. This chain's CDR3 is CASSYDRDNSSLHF. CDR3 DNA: TGTGCCAGCAGTTACGATAGGGACAATTCATCCCTCCACTTT.

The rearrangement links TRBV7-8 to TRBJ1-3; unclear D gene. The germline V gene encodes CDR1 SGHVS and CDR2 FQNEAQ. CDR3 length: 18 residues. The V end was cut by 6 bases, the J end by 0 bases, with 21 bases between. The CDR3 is CASSPETSLFRSGNTIYF. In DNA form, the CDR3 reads TGTGCCAGCAGTCCGGAGACCTCGCTGTTCCGCTCTGGAAACACCATATATTTT.

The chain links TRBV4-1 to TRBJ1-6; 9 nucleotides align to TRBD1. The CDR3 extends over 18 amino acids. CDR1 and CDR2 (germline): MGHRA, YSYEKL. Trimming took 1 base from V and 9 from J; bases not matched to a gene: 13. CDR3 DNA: TGCGCCAGCAGCCAAGCTACGGGACAGGGCTATTGGGGTTCACCCCTCCACTTT. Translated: CASSQATGQGYWGSPLHF.

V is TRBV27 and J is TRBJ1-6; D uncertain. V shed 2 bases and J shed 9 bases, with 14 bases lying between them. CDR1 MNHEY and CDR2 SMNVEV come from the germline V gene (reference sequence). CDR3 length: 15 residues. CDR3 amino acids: CASSLAGTVGSPLHF. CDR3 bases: TGTGCCAGCAGTTTAGCAGGTACAGTTGGTTCACCCCTCCACTTT.

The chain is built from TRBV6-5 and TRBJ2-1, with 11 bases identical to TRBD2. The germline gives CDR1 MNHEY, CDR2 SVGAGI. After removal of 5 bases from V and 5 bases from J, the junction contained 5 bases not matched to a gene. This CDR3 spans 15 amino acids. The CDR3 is CASSTTSGGNNEQFF. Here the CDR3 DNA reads TGTGCCAGCAGTACTACTAGCGGGGGCAACAATGAGCAGTTCTTC.

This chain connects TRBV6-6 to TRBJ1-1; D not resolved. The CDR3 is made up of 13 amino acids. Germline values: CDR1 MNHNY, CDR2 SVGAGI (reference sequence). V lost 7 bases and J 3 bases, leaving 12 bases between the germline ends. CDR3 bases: TGTGCCAGCAAGCGGGAAAGGGACACTGAAGCTTTCTTT. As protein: CASKRERDTEAFF.

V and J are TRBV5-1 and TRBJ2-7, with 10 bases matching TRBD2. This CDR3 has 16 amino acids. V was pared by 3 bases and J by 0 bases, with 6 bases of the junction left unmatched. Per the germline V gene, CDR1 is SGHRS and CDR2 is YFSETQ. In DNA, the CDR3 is TGCGCCAGCAGCTATACCACTAGCGGGGTCTCCTACGAGCAGTACTTC. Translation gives CASSYTTSGVSYEQYF.